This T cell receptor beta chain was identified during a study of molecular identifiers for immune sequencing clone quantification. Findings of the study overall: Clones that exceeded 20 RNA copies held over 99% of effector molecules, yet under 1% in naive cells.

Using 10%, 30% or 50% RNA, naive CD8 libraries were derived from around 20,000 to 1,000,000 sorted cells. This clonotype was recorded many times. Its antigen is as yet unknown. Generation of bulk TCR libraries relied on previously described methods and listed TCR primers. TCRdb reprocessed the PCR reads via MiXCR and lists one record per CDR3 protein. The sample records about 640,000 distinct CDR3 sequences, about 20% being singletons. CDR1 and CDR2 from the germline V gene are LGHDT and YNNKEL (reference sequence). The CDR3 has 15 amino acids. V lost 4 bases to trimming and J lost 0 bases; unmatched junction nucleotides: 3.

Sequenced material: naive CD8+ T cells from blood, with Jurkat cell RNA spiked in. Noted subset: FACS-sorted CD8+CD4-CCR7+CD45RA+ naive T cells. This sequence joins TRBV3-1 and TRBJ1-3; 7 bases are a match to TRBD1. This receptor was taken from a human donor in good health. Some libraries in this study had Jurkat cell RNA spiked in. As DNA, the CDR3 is TGTGCCAGCAGCCCGGGGGACAGCTCTGGAAACACCATATATTTT. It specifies CASSPGDSSGNTIYF.